The clone carrying this T cell receptor (beta chain) was found a few times. The time point: patch test 1, 2 weeks after DPC sensitization. Treatment reported: therapeutic diphenylcyclopropenone sensitization with weekly scalp DPC. TCRdb ran MiXCR on the RACE reads and lists one entry per CDR3 protein. The sample holds 350,000 or so distinct CDR3 sequences, under 8% seen once. The data are from a study of human T cells and chemical hapten exposure. Turning to the study itself: Sensitization was performed using 2% DPC on a 2 cm by 2 cm upper inner arm skin site. Per-sample TCR yields varied mainly from small pooled library volume differences.

Germline values: CDR1 ENHRY, CDR2 SYGVKD. The V gene lost 1 base and the J gene lost 4 bases, with 10 bases spanning the gap. The CDR3 runs 14 residues. This receptor was identified in a woman aged 18 to 35 with alopecia areata. Some clones in this sample may be carry-over from other donors' samples. V and J are TRBV10-3 and TRBJ2-5; D unresolved. The source was whole blood, collected in connection with sensitization to the hapten diphenylcyclopropenone (DPC). The CDR3 reads CAISEFNLGETQYF. In DNA form, the CDR3 reads TGTGCCATCAGTGAGTTTAACTTGGGAGAGACCCAGTACTTC.